This T cell receptor beta chain was found in a study of immune evolution from preneoplasia to lung adenocarcinoma. Study in general: HLA loss of heterozygosity: 6% to 7.5% AIS, about 15% MIA, about 35% ADC, none AAH.

The repertoire was sequenced with immunoSEQ multiplex PCR; TCRdb's copy has only in-frame clones and lacks some. The sample lists more than 15,000 clones; approximately 86% were seen once. The V gene lost 6 bases and the J gene lost 4 bases, with 15 bases spanning the gap. From germline, CDR1 is SNHLY and CDR2 FYNNEI. The CDR3 consists of 14 residues. The source of this sequence is a person between 65 and 79 years old with invasive lung adenocarcinoma. The sequenced sample consisted of FFPE invasive lung adenocarcinoma tissue. The gene calls are TRBV2 and TRBJ1-1; TRBD1 is a possible D gene (6 bases). CDR3 coding DNA: TGTGCCAGCAGCCAACAGGGCATAGGCACTGAAGCTTTCTTT. Translating gives CASSQQGIGTEAFF.